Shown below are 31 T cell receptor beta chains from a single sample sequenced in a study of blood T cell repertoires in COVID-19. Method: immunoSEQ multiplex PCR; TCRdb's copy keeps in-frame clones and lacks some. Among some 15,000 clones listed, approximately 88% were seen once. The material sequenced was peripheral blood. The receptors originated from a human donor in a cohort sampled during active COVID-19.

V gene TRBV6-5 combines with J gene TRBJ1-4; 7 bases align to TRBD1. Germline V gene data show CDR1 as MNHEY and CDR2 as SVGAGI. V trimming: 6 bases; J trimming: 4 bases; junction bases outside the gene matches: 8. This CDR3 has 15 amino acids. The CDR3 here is CASRLSGQSNEKLFF. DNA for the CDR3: TGTGCCAGCAGGCTATCGGGACAGAGTAATGAAAAACTGTTTTTT.

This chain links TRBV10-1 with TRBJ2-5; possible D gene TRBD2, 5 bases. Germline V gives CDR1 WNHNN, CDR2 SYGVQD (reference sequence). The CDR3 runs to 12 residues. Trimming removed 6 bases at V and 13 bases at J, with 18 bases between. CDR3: CASSPNWEPRYF. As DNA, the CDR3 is TGCGCCAGCAGCCCCAATTGGGAGCCACGGTACTTC.

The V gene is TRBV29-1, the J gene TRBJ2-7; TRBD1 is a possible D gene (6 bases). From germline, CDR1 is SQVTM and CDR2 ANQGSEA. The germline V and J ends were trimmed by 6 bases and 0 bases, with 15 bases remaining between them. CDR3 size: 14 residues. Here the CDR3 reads CSVAPRGSSYEQYF. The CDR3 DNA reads TGCAGCGTGGCCCCCAGGGGAAGCTCCTACGAGCAGTACTTC.

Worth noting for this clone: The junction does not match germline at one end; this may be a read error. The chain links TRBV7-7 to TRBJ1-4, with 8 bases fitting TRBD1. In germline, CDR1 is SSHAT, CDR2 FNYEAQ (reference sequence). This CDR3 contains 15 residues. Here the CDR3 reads CASSQTRGPNEKLFF. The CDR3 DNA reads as TGTGCTAGCAGCCAGACCAGGGGGCCAAATGAAAAACTGTTTTTT.

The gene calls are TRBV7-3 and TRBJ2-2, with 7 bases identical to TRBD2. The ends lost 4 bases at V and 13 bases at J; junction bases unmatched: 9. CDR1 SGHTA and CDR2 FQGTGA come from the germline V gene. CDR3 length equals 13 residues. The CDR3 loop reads CASSSGPPGGLFF. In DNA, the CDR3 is TGTGCCAGCAGCTCCGGCCCCCCGGGAGGGCTGTTTTTT.

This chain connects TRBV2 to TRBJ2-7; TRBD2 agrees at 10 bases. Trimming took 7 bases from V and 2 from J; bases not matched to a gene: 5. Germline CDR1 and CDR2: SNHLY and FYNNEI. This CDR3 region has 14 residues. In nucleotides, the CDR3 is TGTGCCAGCACCACTAGCGGGGTGACCTACGAGCAGTACTTC. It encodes CASTTSGVTYEQYF.

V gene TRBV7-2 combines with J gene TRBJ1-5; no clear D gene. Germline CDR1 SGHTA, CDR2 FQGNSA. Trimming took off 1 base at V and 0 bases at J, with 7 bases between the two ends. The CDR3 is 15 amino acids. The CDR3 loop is CASSLGPYSNQPQHF. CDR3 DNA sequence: TGTGCCAGCAGCTTAGGGCCTTATAGCAATCAGCCCCAGCATTTT. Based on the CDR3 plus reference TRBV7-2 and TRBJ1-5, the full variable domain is GAGVSQSPSNKVTEKGKDVELRCDPISGHTALYWYRQSLGQGLEFLIYFQGNSAPDKSGLPSDRFSAERTGGSVSTLTIQRTQQEDSAVYLCASSLGPYSNQPQHFGDGTRLSIL.

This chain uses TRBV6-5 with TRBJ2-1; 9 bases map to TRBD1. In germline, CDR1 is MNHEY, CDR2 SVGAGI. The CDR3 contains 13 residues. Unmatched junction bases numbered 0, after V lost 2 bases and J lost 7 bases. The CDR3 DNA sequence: TGTGCCAGCAGTTACGACAGGGGGAATGAGCAGTTCTTC. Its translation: CASSYDRGNEQFF.

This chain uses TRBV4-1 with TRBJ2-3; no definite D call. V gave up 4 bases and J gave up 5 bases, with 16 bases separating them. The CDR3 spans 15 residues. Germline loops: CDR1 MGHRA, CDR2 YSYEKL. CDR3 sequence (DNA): TGCGCCAGCAGCCCCAAAGCCCTCGCCGGAGATACGCAGTATTTT. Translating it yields CASSPKALAGDTQYF.

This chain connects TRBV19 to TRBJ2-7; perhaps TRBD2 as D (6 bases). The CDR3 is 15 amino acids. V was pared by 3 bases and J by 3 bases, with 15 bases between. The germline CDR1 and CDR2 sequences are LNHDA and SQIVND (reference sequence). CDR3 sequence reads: CASSILVSGSYEQYF. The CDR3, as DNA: TGTGCCAGTAGTATCCTAGTATCCGGGAGCTACGAGCAGTACTTC.

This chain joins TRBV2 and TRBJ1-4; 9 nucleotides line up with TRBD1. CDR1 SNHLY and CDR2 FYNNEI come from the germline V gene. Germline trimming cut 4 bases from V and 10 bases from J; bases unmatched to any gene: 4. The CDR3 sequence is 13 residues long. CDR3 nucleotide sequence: TGTGCCAGCAGTGGGACAGGGGAGGGAAAACTGTTTTTT. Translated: CASSGTGEGKLFF.

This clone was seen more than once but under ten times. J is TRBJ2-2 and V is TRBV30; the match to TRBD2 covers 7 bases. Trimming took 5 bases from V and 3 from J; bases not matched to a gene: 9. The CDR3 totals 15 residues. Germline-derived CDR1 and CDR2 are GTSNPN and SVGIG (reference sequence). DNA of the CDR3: TGTGCCTGGTCGCCAAAGCGGGGATACACCGGGGAGCTGTTTTTT. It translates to CAWSPKRGYTGELFF.

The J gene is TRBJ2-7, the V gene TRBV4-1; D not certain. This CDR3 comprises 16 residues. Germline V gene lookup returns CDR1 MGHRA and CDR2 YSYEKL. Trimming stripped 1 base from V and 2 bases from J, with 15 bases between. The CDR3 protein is CASSQGSAGLAYEQYF. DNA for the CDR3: TGCGCCAGCAGCCAAGGCTCCGCCGGTCTAGCCTACGAGCAGTACTTC.

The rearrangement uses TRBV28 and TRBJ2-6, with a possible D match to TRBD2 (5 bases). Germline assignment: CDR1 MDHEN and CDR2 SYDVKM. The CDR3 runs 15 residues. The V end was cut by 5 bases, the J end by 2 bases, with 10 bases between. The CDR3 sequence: CASSPSGTGANVLTF. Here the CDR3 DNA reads TGTGCCAGCAGTCCCTCGGGGACTGGGGCCAACGTCCTGACTTTC. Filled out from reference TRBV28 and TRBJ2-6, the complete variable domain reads DVKVTQSSRYLVKRTGEKVFLECVQDMDHENMFWYRQDPGLGLRLIYFSYDVKMKEKGDIPEGYSVSREKKERFSLILESASTNQTSMYLCASSPSGTGANVLTFGAGSRLTVL.

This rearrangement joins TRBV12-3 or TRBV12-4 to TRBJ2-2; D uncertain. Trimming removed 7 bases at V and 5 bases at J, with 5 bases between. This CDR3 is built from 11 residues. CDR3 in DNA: TGTGCCAGCACCACTACCGGGGAGCTGTTTTTT. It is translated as CASTTTGELFF.

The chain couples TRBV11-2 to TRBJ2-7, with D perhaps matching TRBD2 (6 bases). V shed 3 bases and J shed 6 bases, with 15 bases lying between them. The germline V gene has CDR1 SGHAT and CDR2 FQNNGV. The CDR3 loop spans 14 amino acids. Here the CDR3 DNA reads TGTGCCAGCAGCTTCCGACGGGGAGGTGCCGAGCAGTACTTC. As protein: CASSFRRGGAEQYF.

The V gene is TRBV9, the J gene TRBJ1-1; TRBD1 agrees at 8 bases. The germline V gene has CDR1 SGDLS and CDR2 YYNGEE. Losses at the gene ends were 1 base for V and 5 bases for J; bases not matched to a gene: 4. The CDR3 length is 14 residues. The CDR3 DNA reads TGTGCCAGCAGCGTACGGGACAGGAGGACTGAAGCTTTCTTT. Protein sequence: CASSVRDRRTEAFF.

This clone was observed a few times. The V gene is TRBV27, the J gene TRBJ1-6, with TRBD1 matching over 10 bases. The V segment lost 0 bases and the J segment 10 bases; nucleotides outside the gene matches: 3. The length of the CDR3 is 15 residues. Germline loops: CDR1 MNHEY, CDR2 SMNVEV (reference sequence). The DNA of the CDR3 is TGTGCCAGCAGTTTATCCGGGACAGGGGACTCACCCCTCCACTTT. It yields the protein CASSLSGTGDSPLHF.

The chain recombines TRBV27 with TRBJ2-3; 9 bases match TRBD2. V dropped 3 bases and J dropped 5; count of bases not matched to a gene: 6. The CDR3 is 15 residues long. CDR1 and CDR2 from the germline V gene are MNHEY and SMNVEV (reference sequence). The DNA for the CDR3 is TGTGCCAGCAGTTTTGCGGGAGGGCGAATAGATACGCAGTATTTT. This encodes CASSFAGGRIDTQYF.

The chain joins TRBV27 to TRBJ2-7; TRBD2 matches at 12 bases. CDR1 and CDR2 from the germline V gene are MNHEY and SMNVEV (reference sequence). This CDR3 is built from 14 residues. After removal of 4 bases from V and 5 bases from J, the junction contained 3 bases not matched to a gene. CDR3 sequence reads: CASSSGLAGHEQYF. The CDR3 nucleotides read TGTGCCAGCAGTTCGGGACTAGCGGGCCACGAGCAGTACTTC.

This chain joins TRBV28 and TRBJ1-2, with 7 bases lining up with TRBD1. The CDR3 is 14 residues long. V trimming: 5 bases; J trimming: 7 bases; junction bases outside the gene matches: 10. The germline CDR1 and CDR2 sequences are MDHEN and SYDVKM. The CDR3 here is CASSTDRVPGGYTF. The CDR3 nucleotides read TGTGCCAGCAGTACTGACAGGGTCCCTGGTGGCTACACCTTC.

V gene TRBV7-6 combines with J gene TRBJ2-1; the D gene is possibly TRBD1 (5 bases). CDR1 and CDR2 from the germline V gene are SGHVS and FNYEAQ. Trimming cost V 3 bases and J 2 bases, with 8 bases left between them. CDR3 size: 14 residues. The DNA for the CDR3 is TGTGCCAGCAGCTTGACAGTTACCTACAATGAGCAGTTCTTC. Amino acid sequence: CASSLTVTYNEQFF.

The CDR3 loop reads CASTGGLAGDHNEQFF. The DNA for the CDR3 is TGTGCCAGCACCGGAGGACTAGCGGGAGATCACAATGAGCAGTTCTTC. V usage is TRBV7-9 and J usage is TRBJ2-1; 13 positions match TRBD2. This CDR3 has 16 residues. With 7 bases clipped from V and 5 bases from J, the junction kept 8 bases outside the gene matches. The germline gives CDR1 SEHNR, CDR2 FQNEAQ (reference sequence).

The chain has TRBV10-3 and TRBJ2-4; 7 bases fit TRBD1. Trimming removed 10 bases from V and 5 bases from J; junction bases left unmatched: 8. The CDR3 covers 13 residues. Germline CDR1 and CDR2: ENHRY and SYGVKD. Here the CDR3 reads CATRTGTENIQYF. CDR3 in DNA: TGTGCCACGCGAACCGGGACAGAAAACATTCAGTACTTC.

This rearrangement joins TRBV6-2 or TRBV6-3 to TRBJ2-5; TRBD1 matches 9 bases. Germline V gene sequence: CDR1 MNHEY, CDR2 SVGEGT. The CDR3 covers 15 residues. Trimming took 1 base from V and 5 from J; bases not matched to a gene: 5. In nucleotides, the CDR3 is TGTGCCAGCAGTTACTTAACAGGGGGCTTTGAGACCCAGTACTTC. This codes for CASSYLTGGFETQYF.

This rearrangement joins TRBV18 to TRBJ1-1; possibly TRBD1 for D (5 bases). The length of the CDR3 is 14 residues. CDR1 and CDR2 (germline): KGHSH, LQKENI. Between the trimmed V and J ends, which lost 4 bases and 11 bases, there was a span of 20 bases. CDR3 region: CASSRQWGDEEAFF. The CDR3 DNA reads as TGTGCCAGCTCACGGCAATGGGGGGATGAAGAGGCTTTCTTT.

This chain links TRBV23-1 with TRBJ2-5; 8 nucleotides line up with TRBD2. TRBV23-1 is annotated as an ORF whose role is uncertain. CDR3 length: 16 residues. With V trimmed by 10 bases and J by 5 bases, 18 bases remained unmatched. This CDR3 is CAILGQRERWMETQYF. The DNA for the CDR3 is TGCGCCATCCTTGGCCAGCGGGAGAGGTGGATGGAGACCCAGTACTTC.

CDR3 in DNA: TGTGCCAGCAGCTTACGGGACACTAATTCACCCCTCCACTTT. It codes for CASSLRDTNSPLHF. The J gene is TRBJ1-6, the V gene TRBV11-3, with D perhaps TRBD1 (6 bases). Germline-derived CDR1 and CDR2 are SGHNT and YENEEA. Trimming took 2 bases from V and 6 from J, leaving 8 bases between them. There are 14 residues in the CDR3.

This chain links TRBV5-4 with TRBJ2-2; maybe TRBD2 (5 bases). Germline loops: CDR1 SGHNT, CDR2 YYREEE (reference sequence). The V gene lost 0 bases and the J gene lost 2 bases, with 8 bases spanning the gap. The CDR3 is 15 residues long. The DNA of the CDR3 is TGTGCCAGCAGCTTGGCCGGGGTAAACACCGGGGAGCTGTTTTTT. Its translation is CASSLAGVNTGELFF. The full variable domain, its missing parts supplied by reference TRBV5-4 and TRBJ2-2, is ETGVTQSPTHLIKTRGQQVTLRCSSQSGHNTVSWYQQALGQGPQFIFQYYREEENGRGNFPPRFSGLQFPNYSSELNVNALELDDSALYLCASSLAGVNTGELFFGEGSRLTVL.

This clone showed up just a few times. CDR3 amino acids: CASSVATSSGANVLTF. The CDR3 bases are TGTGCCAGCAGCGTAGCTACGAGCTCTGGGGCCAACGTCCTGACTTTC. The chain couples TRBV9 to TRBJ2-6; D uncertain. Germline V CDR1 and CDR2: SGDLS, YYNGEE. V was pared by 0 bases and J by 0 bases, with 7 bases between. CDR3 length: 16 residues. Using reference TRBV9 and TRBJ2-6 for the parts outside the CDR3, the full variable domain is DSGVTQTPKHLITATGQRVTLRCSPRSGDLSVYWYQQSLDQGLQFLIQYYNGEERAKGNILERFSAQQFPDLHSELNLSSLELGDSALYFCASSVATSSGANVLTFGAGSRLTVL.

CDR3: CASSLERSNNEQFF. CDR3 nucleotide sequence: TGTGCCAGCAGCTTGGAGCGGTCAAACAATGAGCAGTTCTTC. The chain couples TRBV11-2 to TRBJ2-1; TRBD2 is a possible D gene (5 bases). This CDR3 has 14 amino acids. Trimming stripped 3 bases from V and 5 bases from J, with 11 bases between. Germline assignment: CDR1 SGHAT and CDR2 FQNNGV.